This T cell receptor beta chain was identified in a study of post-analysis software for immune sequencing data. The germline V gene has CDR1 SQVTM and CDR2 ANQGSEA. V lost 2 bases and J 6 bases, leaving 7 bases between the germline ends. The CDR3 has 11 residues. Overall study results and limits: When patients were compared with controls, roughly five TRBV segments were more frequent, TRBV5-6, TRBV5-1 and TRBV20-1 among them. In multiple sclerosis, normalized Chao1 diversity was significantly below that of controls.

Tagging with unique molecular identifiers was a feature of the TCR beta cDNA libraries. TCRdb independently ran MiXCR on the PCR reads; one entry per CDR3 protein. The table includes about 160,000 distinct CDR3 sequences, around 36% detected once. In regard to this clonotype: Antigen specificity is unknown.

The genes are TRBV29-1 and TRBJ1-1; no reliable D call. This clonotype was sampled from a girl between 5 and 17 years old with multiple sclerosis. Here the sequenced sample was blood, taken after autologous hematopoietic stem cell transplantation. The CDR3 is CSVERGAEAFF. As DNA, the CDR3 is TGCAGCGTTGAACGCGGGGCTGAAGCTTTCTTT.